A selection of T cell receptor beta chains follows, all from one sample in a study of T-cell memory formation after mild COVID-19. TCRdb fed the 5' RACE reads into MiXCR, producing one record per CDR3 protein. The sample includes about 260,000 distinct CDR3 sequences, 15% to 20% of them seen just once. The sample taken for sequencing was PBMCs or a T cell subset sorted from them (not recorded which). The receptors come from a man aged 18-30 years who had mild COVID-19 (a few samples of this study predate the infection). Cell type and time point are not known. CDR3s include the opening cysteine and the closing phenylalanine or tryptophan. Each record gives: clone size, D gene, V gene, J gene, CDR3 protein, CDR3 DNA. D genes are given only for firm matches. The size entry is marked missing in some rows and otherwise reads once, few, many or a size class.

few	.	TRBV7-2	TRBJ1-1	CASRSGRDTEAFF	TGTGCCAGCCGGTCAGGGAGGGACACTGAAGCTTTCTTT
few	.	TRBV3-1	TRBJ2-7	CASSQGLYGYEQYF	TGTGCCAGCAGCCAAGGTCTGTACGGATACGAGCAGTACTTC
.	.	TRBV3-1	TRBJ1-4	CASSQDSATNEKLFF	TGTGCCAGCAGCCAAGATTCGGCCACTAATGAAAAACTGTTTTTT
few	TRBD1	TRBV9	TRBJ2-3	CASSPRQGGTDTQYF	TGTGCCAGCAGCCCCCGACAGGGTGGCACAGATACGCAGTATTTT
.	.	TRBV19	TRBJ2-5	CASSIGGIETQYF	TGTGCCAGTAGTATTGGTGGGATTGAGACCCAGTACTTC
.	.	TRBV7-9	TRBJ1-6	CASSLVEGYSPLHF	TGTGCCAGCAGCTTAGTTGAGGGTTACTCACCCCTCCACTTT
.	.	TRBV7-2	TRBJ2-7	CASSSSGGGLYEQYF	TGTGCCAGCAGCTCCTCTGGGGGGGGCCTCTACGAGCAGTACTTC
few	.	TRBV5-1	TRBJ1-2	CASSVSGPSYGYTF	TGCGCCAGCAGCGTAAGTGGACCGAGCTATGGCTACACCTTC
.	.	TRBV4-2	TRBJ1-4	CASSTFGGLEKLFF	TGTGCCAGCAGCACCTTCGGGGGGCTTGAAAAACTGTTTTTT
.	.	TRBV20-1	TRBJ2-5	CSARSRALYQETQYF	TGCAGTGCTAGAAGTCGGGCTTTGTACCAAGAGACCCAGTACTTC
many	.	TRBV27	TRBJ2-3	CASTLLGDSPDTQYF	TGTGCCAGCACCCTACTGGGGGATAGTCCAGATACGCAGTATTTT
few	TRBD1	TRBV12-3/TRBV12-4	TRBJ2-1	CASSRGTGGFYEQFF	TGTGCCAGCAGCCGAGGGACAGGGGGCTTCTATGAGCAGTTCTTC
.	.	TRBV19	TRBJ2-1	CASSIVAGTYNEQFF	TGTGCCAGTAGTATAGTGGCGGGGACATACAATGAGCAGTTCTTC
many	TRBD1	TRBV5-1	TRBJ2-1	CASSFGQGEDEQFF	TGCGCCAGCAGCTTCGGACAGGGGGAGGATGAGCAGTTCTTC
many	.	TRBV6-2/TRBV6-3	TRBJ1-2	CASNCCYIDGYTF	TGTGCCAGCAACTGTTGCTACATTGATGGCTACACCTTC